The clone carrying this T cell receptor (beta chain) was seen ten or more times. Its cognate antigen is unknown. CDR3 size: 12 residues. V lost 4 bases and J lost 4, with 5 bases in between. Germline CDR1 MGHDK, CDR2 SYGVNS. This specimen belongs to a study of regulatory T cells in long-lasting Graves disease. Study in general: The criterion for persistent Graves' disease was over 5 years of antithyroid drugs with positive TSH receptor antibodies. Study results and limitations: Accuracy may have suffered from the small sample size. The study found lower TCR diversity in persistent Graves' patients than in newly diagnosed ones. Persistent disease preferred TRBV28, TRBJ1-2 and TRBJ2-5; new disease, TRBV20-1 and TRBJ2-1.

CDR3 regions were amplified by Arm-PCR using iRepertoire HTBI primers to build TCR beta libraries. TCRdb reprocessed the multiplex PCR reads with MiXCR, giving one entry per CDR3 protein. The table includes roughly 300,000 distinct CDR3 sequences, around a fifth detected once. Indicated time point: persistent/refractory GD, antithyroid drugs over 5 years with positive TRAb. Extracted PBMC RNA gave rise to the TCR library. Sequenced material: peripheral blood mononuclear cells (PBMCs), taken when the disease was refractory, from a patient treated with antithyroid drugs. The chain links TRBV25-1 to TRBJ1-5; D is unclear. The TCR sequence derives from a female donor with Graves disease. CDR3 coding DNA: TGTGCCAGCAGTGTTGGAAATCAGCCCCAGCATTTT. Its protein product is CASSVGNQPQHF.